This TCR beta chain comes out of a study of radiation and T cells in renal cell carcinoma. This clone has a handful of counts. V lost 7 bases, J lost 6 bases, and 7 bases stayed unmatched. CDR1 is SNHLY and CDR2 is FYNNEI in the germline V gene. The CDR3 loop spans 13 amino acids. Method: immunoSEQ multiplex PCR; TCRdb's copy keeps in-frame clones and lacks some. The sample lists almost 20,000 clones, less than 65% occurring once. As for treatment: 15 Gy SBRT to primary tumor, nephrectomy 4 weeks later. Sequencing used tumor tissue, obtained from a patient whose treatment included radiotherapy and nephrectomy. This chain uses TRBV2 with TRBJ1-2; 8 bases match TRBD1. This TCR was recovered from a woman in her seventies with renal cell carcinoma. This CDR3 reads CASTLQGGNGYTF. CDR3 bases: TGTGCCAGCACCTTACAGGGGGGTAATGGCTACACCTTC.